The 23 T cell receptor beta chains below were found in one sample sequenced in a study of B cell selection in AIRE deficiency. The sorted conventional CD4 T cells were gated as CD4+CD127+. The repertoire was sequenced with immunoSEQ multiplex PCR; TCRdb's copy has only in-frame clones and lacks some. Among approximately 25,000 clones listed, roughly 96% were seen once. The sample consisted of CD4+CD127+ conventional T cells sorted from PBMCs. The origin of the receptors is a human donor in good health.

A few counts support this clone. V and J are TRBV6-6 and TRBJ1-4; D is unresolved. Trimming removed 5 bases from V and 0 bases from J, with 10 bases in between. Germline CDR1 reads MNHNY; CDR2 reads SVGAGI (reference sequence). This CDR3 has 15 residues. The CDR3 is CASSGVTATNEKLFF. The CDR3 nucleotides are TGTGCCAGCAGTGGGGTAACTGCAACTAATGAAAAACTGTTTTTT.

The chain joins TRBV11-2 to TRBJ1-1; D is perhaps TRBD1 (6 bases). V was trimmed by 1 base and J by 2 bases, leaving 11 bases between them. Germline loops: CDR1 SGHAT, CDR2 FQNNGV. The CDR3 covers 15 residues. The CDR3 sequence is CASSLVGGTNTEAFF. CDR3 in DNA: TGTGCCAGCAGCTTAGTGGGAGGGACAAACACTGAAGCTTTCTTT.

The rearrangement uses TRBV4-1 and TRBJ2-3; 13 nucleotides agree with TRBD2. The CDR3 totals 16 residues. V shed 6 bases and J 4 bases; nucleotides not matched to a gene: 7. From germline, CDR1 is MGHRA and CDR2 YSYEKL. The CDR3 sequence is CASRKTSGGAADTQYF. The CDR3 DNA reads TGCGCCAGCAGGAAAACTAGCGGGGGGGCCGCAGATACGCAGTATTTT.

The count of this clone is one. The chain is built from TRBV29-1 and TRBJ2-1, with D unresolved. The germline V gene has CDR1 SQVTM and CDR2 ANQGSEA. The CDR3 contains 11 residues. Trimming pared 6 bases from V and 5 bases from J, leaving 8 bases between. The CDR3 sequence: CSVVRDNEQFF. CDR3 DNA sequence: TGCAGCGTAGTCCGGGACAATGAGCAGTTCTTC.

The chain carries TRBV19 and TRBJ1-2; D gene unclear. The CDR3 is made up of 15 amino acids. CDR1 LNHDA and CDR2 SQIVND come from the germline V gene (reference sequence). The ends were cut back, 5 bases at V and 4 bases at J, with 17 bases in the middle. The chain's CDR3 is CASSPEMGFSYGYTF. CDR3 in DNA: TGTGCCAGTAGTCCTGAAATGGGGTTTTCCTATGGCTACACCTTC.

The rearrangement uses TRBV10-3 and TRBJ1-1; 8 bases are a match to TRBD1. This CDR3 is 14 amino acids long. V was clipped by 7 bases and J by 2 bases; unmatched bases: 6. Germline V gives CDR1 ENHRY, CDR2 SYGVKD. The CDR3 bases are TGTGCCATCAAACCCGGACAGGGAAACACTGAAGCTTTCTTT. Amino acids: CAIKPGQGNTEAFF.

This chain connects TRBV7-9 to TRBJ2-4; possible D gene TRBD2, 5 bases. The V and J ends lost 1 base and 7 bases respectively, with 8 bases between them. The CDR3 extends over 13 amino acids. Germline V lookup: CDR1 SEHNR, CDR2 FQNEAQ (reference sequence). CDR3 loop: CASSLGTGNIQYF. CDR3 nucleotide sequence: TGTGCCAGCAGCTTAGGGACGGGGAACATTCAGTACTTC.

The V call is TRBV7-8, the J call TRBJ2-7; D is unresolved. The germline CDR1 and CDR2 sequences are SGHVS and FQNEAQ. V was pared by 0 bases and J by 3 bases, with 9 bases between. The CDR3 contains 14 residues. CDR3 residues: CASSLAGWNYEQYF. As DNA, the CDR3 is TGTGCCAGCAGCTTAGCGGGATGGAACTACGAGCAGTACTTC.

The gene calls are TRBV2 and TRBJ1-1; D may be TRBD1 (5 bases). From germline, CDR1 is SNHLY and CDR2 FYNNEI. V gave up 4 bases and J gave up 11 bases, with 17 bases separating them. The CDR3 runs 13 residues. The CDR3 region has the DNA TGTGCCAGCAGTGCGGGACCGCCAATGGTGGCTTTCTTT. Translating gives CASSAGPPMVAFF.

V is TRBV5-1 and J is TRBJ1-6, with 7 bases lining up with TRBD1. With 5 bases clipped from V and 6 bases from J, the junction kept 5 bases outside the gene matches. The CDR3 contains 14 residues. Germline V gene data show CDR1 as SGHRS and CDR2 as YFSETQ. This CDR3 reads CASRMGQTNSPLHF. The CDR3 DNA reads TGCGCCAGCAGAATGGGACAGACTAATTCACCCCTCCACTTT. Combining the CDR3 with reference TRBV5-1 and TRBJ1-6 gives the whole variable domain KAGVTQTPRYLIKTRGQQVTLSCSPISGHRSVSWYQQTPGQGLQFLFEYFSETQRNKGNFPGRFSGRQFSNSRSEMNVSTLELGDSALYLCASRMGQTNSPLHFGNGTRLTVT.

V is TRBV7-9 and J is TRBJ2-5, with D possibly TRBD2 on 5 matching bases. The CDR3 spans 17 residues. V was pared by 7 bases and J by 3 bases, with 24 bases between. CDR1 and CDR2 (germline): SEHNR, FQNEAQ (reference sequence). The CDR3 reads CASIMGRLPDLKETQYF. CDR3 nucleotides: TGTGCCAGCATCATGGGGAGACTCCCCGACTTAAAAGAGACCCAGTACTTC.

CDR3 protein: CASSLGAGQDSYEQYF. DNA of the CDR3: TGTGCCAGCAGCTTAGGGGCGGGACAGGACTCCTACGAGCAGTACTTC. This chain links TRBV7-9 with TRBJ2-7; 8 bases fit TRBD1. Trimming took 1 base from V and 0 from J; bases not matched to a gene: 5. Germline CDR1 reads SEHNR; CDR2 reads FQNEAQ (reference sequence). The CDR3 runs to 16 residues.

The V call is TRBV18, the J call TRBJ1-2; D ambiguous. The CDR3 has 15 residues. V dropped 3 bases and J dropped 0 bases, with 11 bases sitting between them. Per germline, CDR1 KGHSH and CDR2 LQKENI. The CDR3 DNA is TGTGCCAGCTCACCCGGTCCTGACTCTAACTATGGCTACACCTTC. Its protein product is CASSPGPDSNYGYTF.

The chain couples TRBV5-4 to TRBJ2-7; perhaps TRBD2 as D (6 bases). The germline gives CDR1 SGHNT, CDR2 YYREEE (reference sequence). Trimming shortened V by 3 bases and J by 4 bases, and 8 bases separated the two germline ends. The CDR3 has 12 amino acids. CDR3 nucleotide sequence: TGTGCCAGCAGCTGGGGGACTTACGAGCAGTACTTC. As protein: CASSWGTYEQYF.

The chain recombines TRBV5-1 with TRBJ2-7; 7 nucleotides agree with TRBD1. Germline lookup yields CDR1 SGHRS and CDR2 YFSETQ. This CDR3 is built from 14 residues. Trimming cost V 3 bases and J 1 base; bases outside gene matches: 4. The CDR3 DNA is TGCGCCAGCAGCTACCAGACAGGGTCCTACGAGCAGTACTTC. Translation: CASSYQTGSYEQYF. Full variable domain (remainder filled in from reference TRBV5-1 and TRBJ2-7): KAGVTQTPRYLIKTRGQQVTLSCSPISGHRSVSWYQQTPGQGLQFLFEYFSETQRNKGNFPGRFSGRQFSNSRSEMNVSTLELGDSALYLCASSYQTGSYEQYFGPGTRLTVT.

The V call is TRBV9, the J call TRBJ2-1; perhaps TRBD2 as D (6 bases). The germline V and J ends were trimmed by 3 bases and 7 bases, with 11 bases remaining between them. Germline V gives CDR1 SGDLS, CDR2 YYNGEE. The CDR3 length is 13 residues. CDR3 DNA: TGTGCCAGCAGCGCCGGGACTCTAAATGAGCAGTTCTTC. Translation: CASSAGTLNEQFF.

The chain uses TRBV19 and TRBJ2-7, with D perhaps matching TRBD2 (5 bases). The CDR3 covers 17 residues. Trimming left V 0 bases short and J 2 bases short, with 17 bases between. Per germline, CDR1 LNHDA and CDR2 SQIVND (reference sequence). The CDR3, as DNA: TGTGCCAGTAGTATAGATCTTTCCGATAGCGCACCCTACGAGCAGTACTTC. The encoded protein is CASSIDLSDSAPYEQYF.

The CDR3 DNA reads as TGTGCCATCAGTTTACAGGAGAACACTGAAGCTTTCTTT. Translating it yields CAISLQENTEAFF. The V gene is TRBV10-3, the J gene TRBJ1-1, with D tentatively TRBD1 (5 bases). Germline CDR1 and CDR2: ENHRY and SYGVKD. V lost 5 bases and J 1 base, leaving 8 bases between the germline ends. The CDR3 is 13 amino acids.

This chain joins TRBV27 and TRBJ1-4, with D perhaps matching TRBD1 (5 bases). CDR1 MNHEY and CDR2 SMNVEV come from the germline V gene (reference sequence). The CDR3 loop spans 14 amino acids. Trimming shortened V by 7 bases and J by 4 bases, and 13 bases separated the two germline ends. CDR3 in DNA: TGTGCCAGCACCTCCAGGGATCTTAATGAAAAACTGTTTTTT. Its protein product is CASTSRDLNEKLFF.

The chain uses TRBV5-6 and TRBJ2-1, with a possible D match to TRBD1 (6 bases). V shed 1 base and J shed 2 bases, with 13 bases lying between them. This CDR3 has 16 residues. From germline, CDR1 is SGHDT and CDR2 YYEEEE. CDR3: CASSLLSGGPYNEQFF. CDR3 in DNA: TGTGCCAGCAGCTTGTTGAGTGGGGGCCCCTACAATGAGCAGTTCTTC.

This chain uses TRBV27 with TRBJ2-7; possibly TRBD1 for D (5 bases). The CDR3 consists of 13 residues. The V gene lost 3 bases and the J gene lost 1 base, with 7 bases spanning the gap. Germline CDR1 is MNHEY and CDR2 is SMNVEV (reference sequence). CDR3 sequence: CASSFDRSYEQYF. CDR3 DNA sequence: TGTGCCAGCAGTTTCGACAGATCCTACGAGCAGTACTTC.

V is TRBV5-4 and J is TRBJ2-3; no reliable D call. CDR3 size: 16 residues. Per the germline V gene, CDR1 is SGHNT and CDR2 is YYREEE (reference sequence). V shed 6 bases and J shed 1 base, with 18 bases lying between them. The CDR3 protein is CASTPFTTAGTDTQYF. CDR3 in DNA: TGTGCCAGCACCCCCTTCACAACGGCGGGCACAGATACGCAGTATTTT. Full variable domain (rest looked up from reference TRBV5-4 and TRBJ2-3): ETGVTQSPTHLIKTRGQQVTLRCSSQSGHNTVSWYQQALGQGPQFIFQYYREEENGRGNFPPRFSGLQFPNYSSELNVNALELDDSALYLCASTPFTTAGTDTQYFGPGTRLTVL.

The rearrangement joins TRBV6-5 to TRBJ2-3, with D unresolved. Trimming cost V 2 bases and J 2 bases, with 11 bases left between them. This CDR3 spans 15 amino acids. CDR1 and CDR2 from the germline V gene are MNHEY and SVGAGI. Here the CDR3 DNA reads TGTGCCAGCAGTTACGACGGCAGGTCCACAGATACGCAGTATTTT. Amino acids: CASSYDGRSTDTQYF.